A single sample is the source of the 4 T cell receptor beta chains below, sequenced in a study of OX40 agonist ivuxolimab in advanced cancers. The assay was immunoSEQ multiplex PCR, and TCRdb's table has in-frame clones only and misses some. The sample yields more than 55,000 clones, around 90% seen once. Material: CD4+ or CD8+ T cells sorted from blood, obtained in a trial of the OX40 agonist ivuxolimab. The receptor source for this set is an adult with an advanced solid tumor such as melanoma, head and neck, liver or kidney cancer.

This clone was counted once. This sequence joins TRBV18 and TRBJ1-5, with D hard to call. Trimming cost V 3 bases and J 3 bases, with 12 bases left between them. This CDR3 contains 15 residues. Germline lookup yields CDR1 KGHSH and CDR2 LQKENI. In DNA, the CDR3 is TGTGCCAGCTCACCTGAGATAGGGAACAATCAGCCCCAGCATTTT. It translates to CASSPEIGNNQPQHF.

This rearrangement joins TRBV2 to TRBJ1-6; D not resolved. The ends were cut back, 4 bases at V and 0 bases at J, with 4 bases in the middle. The CDR3 has 14 residues. The germline CDR1 and CDR2 sequences are SNHLY and FYNNEI. CDR3 amino acids: CASSGSSYNSPLHF. The CDR3 DNA follows: TGTGCCAGCAGTGGTAGCTCCTATAATTCACCCCTCCACTTT.

The chain links TRBV10-2 to TRBJ2-7; maybe TRBD2 (5 bases). In germline, CDR1 is WSHSY, CDR2 SAAADI. The germline V and J ends were trimmed by 6 bases and 5 bases, with 14 bases remaining between them. CDR3 size: 13 residues. For the CDR3, the DNA is TGCGCCAGCAGGCGAGGGTACATCGACGAGCAGTACTTC. Protein: CASRRGYIDEQYF.

The genes are TRBV6-4 and TRBJ2-3; 10 bases match TRBD2. V was pared by 5 bases and J by 4 bases, with 9 bases of the junction left unmatched. CDR1 and CDR2 from the germline V gene are MRHNA and SNTAGT. The length of the CDR3 is 16 residues. This chain's CDR3 is CASSRSASGSADTQYF. In DNA form, the CDR3 reads TGTGCCAGCAGTCGGTCCGCTAGCGGGAGCGCAGATACGCAGTATTTT.